Listed below are T cell receptor beta chains from one sample, sequenced in a study of blood T cell repertoires in COVID-19. Only in-frame clones appear in the TCRdb table, and some are missing; sequencing was by immunoSEQ multiplex PCR. The sample has 55,000 to 80,000 clones; around four fifths are singletons. The sequenced material came from peripheral blood. The receptors here all came from a human donor in a cohort sampled during active COVID-19. Both conserved end residues are part of each CDR3. Fields, in order: V gene, J gene, D gene, clone size, CDR3 protein, CDR3 DNA. The D gene is left open where the match is weak. Clone size is stated in some rows and not others, as once, few, many or a class when expanded.

V gene: TRBV7-2; J gene: TRBJ1-3; D gene: TRBD1; clone size: -; CDR3 protein: CASSLRTGGNTIYF; CDR3 DNA: TGTGCCAGCAGCCTTCGGACAGGAGGAAACACCATATATTTT
V gene: TRBV6-1; J gene: TRBJ1-1; D gene: TRBD1; clone size: -; CDR3 protein: CASSEALLGQGRTTEAFF; CDR3 DNA: TGTGCCAGCAGTGAAGCGCTTCTAGGACAGGGACGAACCACTGAAGCTTTCTTT
V gene: TRBV19; J gene: TRBJ2-7; D gene: -; clone size: -; CDR3 protein: CASREAGRYEQYF; CDR3 DNA: TGTGCCAGTAGGGAGGCGGGGCGTTACGAGCAGTACTTC
V gene: TRBV19; J gene: TRBJ1-5; D gene: TRBD1; clone size: -; CDR3 protein: CASRSTGGSNQPQHF; CDR3 DNA: TGTGCCAGTAGGTCGACAGGGGGAAGCAATCAGCCCCAGCATTTT
V gene: TRBV29-1; J gene: TRBJ2-3; D gene: -; clone size: once; CDR3 protein: CSGRRESTDTQYF; CDR3 DNA: TGCAGCGGTCGACGGGAGAGCACAGATACGCAGTATTTT
V gene: TRBV16; J gene: TRBJ1-6; D gene: -; clone size: -; CDR3 protein: CASSPLGGPNSPLHF; CDR3 DNA: TGTGCCAGCAGCCCCCTCGGGGGACCCAATTCACCCCTCCACTTT
V gene: TRBV6-6; J gene: TRBJ1-5; D gene: -; clone size: -; CDR3 protein: CASTLSNQPQHF; CDR3 DNA: TGTGCCAGCACTCTGAGCAATCAGCCCCAGCATTTT
V gene: TRBV9; J gene: TRBJ1-1; D gene: -; clone size: -; CDR3 protein: CASSAGRVNTEAFF; CDR3 DNA: TGTGCCAGCAGCGCAGGCAGAGTGAACACTGAAGCTTTCTTT
V gene: TRBV18; J gene: TRBJ1-2; D gene: TRBD1; clone size: -; CDR3 protein: CASSPAQGAYYGYTF; CDR3 DNA: TGTGCCAGCTCACCAGCCCAGGGGGCGTACTATGGCTACACCTTC
V gene: TRBV29-1; J gene: TRBJ2-3; D gene: TRBD2; clone size: -; CDR3 protein: CSVQTAFGGTQYF; CDR3 DNA: TGCAGCGTACAGACAGCGTTCGGGGGGACGCAGTATTTT
V gene: TRBV5-1; J gene: TRBJ2-2; D gene: -; clone size: -; CDR3 protein: CASSLGTRGAGELFF; CDR3 DNA: TGCGCCAGCAGCTTGGGGACGCGGGGCGCCGGGGAGCTGTTTTTT
V gene: TRBV30; J gene: TRBJ1-1; D gene: -; clone size: -; CDR3 protein: CAWSYTEAFF; CDR3 DNA: TGTGCCTGGAGCTACACTGAAGCTTTCTTT
V gene: TRBV18; J gene: TRBJ2-7; D gene: TRBD2; clone size: -; CDR3 protein: CASSPTSGGRGDYEQYF; CDR3 DNA: TGTGCCAGCTCACCAACTAGCGGGGGTAGAGGTGACTACGAGCAGTACTTC
V gene: TRBV27; J gene: TRBJ1-1; D gene: -; clone size: few; CDR3 protein: CASSQGAGTEAFF; CDR3 DNA: TGTGCCAGCAGCCAAGGGGCGGGGACTGAAGCTTTCTTT
V gene: TRBV18; J gene: TRBJ2-7; D gene: -; clone size: -; CDR3 protein: CASSPGLLSYEQYF; CDR3 DNA: TGTGCCAGCTCACCAGGGCTGCTCTCCTACGAGCAGTACTTC
V gene: TRBV7-2; J gene: TRBJ2-5; D gene: -; clone size: -; CDR3 protein: CASSPGVQETQYF; CDR3 DNA: TGTGCCAGCAGCCCCGGGGTCCAAGAGACCCAGTACTTC
V gene: TRBV21-1; J gene: TRBJ1-3; D gene: -; clone size: -; CDR3 protein: CASSKGQGAGFGNTIYF; CDR3 DNA: TGTGCCAGCAGCAAGGGACAGGGGGCAGGTTTTGGAAACACCATATATTTT
V gene: TRBV5-1; J gene: TRBJ1-6; D gene: -; clone size: -; CDR3 protein: CASSANRDGNSPLHF; CDR3 DNA: TGCGCCAGCAGCGCCAACAGGGACGGTAATTCACCCCTCCACTTT
V gene: TRBV3-1/TRBV3-2; J gene: TRBJ1-1; D gene: TRBD1; clone size: -; CDR3 protein: CASSRTSGQGMNTEAFF; CDR3 DNA: TGTGCCAGCAGCCGGACCTCCGGACAGGGGATGAACACTGAAGCTTTCTTT
V gene: TRBV7-9; J gene: TRBJ1-2; D gene: -; clone size: -; CDR3 protein: CASSLMAGNGYTF; CDR3 DNA: TGTGCCAGCAGCTTAATGGCAGGGAATGGCTACACCTTC
V gene: TRBV18; J gene: TRBJ2-1; D gene: TRBD1; clone size: -; CDR3 protein: CASSRTPGTALGYEQFF; CDR3 DNA: TGTGCCAGCTCAAGAACCCCCGGGACAGCATTGGGGTATGAGCAGTTCTTC